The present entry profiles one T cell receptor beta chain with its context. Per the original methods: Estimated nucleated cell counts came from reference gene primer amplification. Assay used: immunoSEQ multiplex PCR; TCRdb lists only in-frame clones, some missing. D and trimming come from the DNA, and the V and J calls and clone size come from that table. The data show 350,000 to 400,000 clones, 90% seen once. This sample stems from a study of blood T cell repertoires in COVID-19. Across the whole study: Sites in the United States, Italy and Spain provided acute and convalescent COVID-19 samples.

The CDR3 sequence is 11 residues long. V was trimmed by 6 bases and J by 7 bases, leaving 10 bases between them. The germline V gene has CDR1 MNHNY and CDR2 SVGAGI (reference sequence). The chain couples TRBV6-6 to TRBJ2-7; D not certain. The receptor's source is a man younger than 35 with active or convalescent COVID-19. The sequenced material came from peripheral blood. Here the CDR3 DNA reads TGTGCCAGCAGCAACAATCGAGAGCAGTACTTC. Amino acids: CASSNNREQYF.